Below, 27 T cell receptor beta chains from the same sample are listed, as sequenced in a study of blood T cell repertoires in COVID-19. The assay was immunoSEQ multiplex PCR, and TCRdb's table has in-frame clones only and misses some. This sample has 150,000 to 200,000 clones, with 82% found just once. What was sequenced was peripheral blood. These receptors were taken from a woman aged 55 to 70 with COVID-19, enrolled during active disease.

This clone was seen a handful of times. The genes are TRBV5-4 and TRBJ2-5, with 9 positions matching TRBD1. There are 14 residues in the CDR3. From germline, CDR1 is SGHNT and CDR2 YYREEE (reference sequence). Trimming at V came to 4 bases and at J to 2 bases, leaving 3 bases not matched to a gene. Here the CDR3 reads CASSADRGQETQYF. The DNA for the CDR3 is TGTGCCAGCAGCGCCGACAGGGGGCAAGAGACCCAGTACTTC.

V gene TRBV2 combines with J gene TRBJ1-4; 9 bases match TRBD1. V shed 11 bases and J 6 bases; nucleotides not matched to a gene: 7. The CDR3 runs 13 residues. Germline V gene lookup returns CDR1 SNHLY and CDR2 FYNNEI. This CDR3 reads CAGGTGWDEKLFF. DNA for the CDR3: TGTGCCGGGGGGACAGGGTGGGATGAAAAACTGTTTTTT.

The chain employs TRBV10-3 and TRBJ2-7; perhaps TRBD1 as D (6 bases). Germline-derived CDR1 and CDR2 are ENHRY and SYGVKD. The germline V and J ends were trimmed by 0 bases and 2 bases, with 14 bases remaining between them. The CDR3 spans 16 residues. CDR3 sequence reads: CAISESRGGQPYEQYF. In DNA form, the CDR3 reads TGTGCCATCAGTGAGTCAAGAGGGGGACAACCCTACGAGCAGTACTTC.

This clone was found once. The chain carries TRBV2 and TRBJ1-1; tentatively, D is TRBD1 (6 bases). Germline V CDR1 and CDR2: SNHLY, FYNNEI. V was cut by 5 bases and J by 1 base, with 11 bases left in between. There are 14 residues in the CDR3. Here the CDR3 DNA reads TGTGCCAGCAGTCCACAGGGTACGAACACTGAAGCTTTCTTT. As protein: CASSPQGTNTEAFF.

J is TRBJ1-2 and V is TRBV18; TRBD1 agrees at 12 bases. The germline CDR1 and CDR2 sequences are KGHSH and LQKENI. The ends lost 5 bases at V and 2 bases at J; junction bases unmatched: 6. The CDR3 runs to 16 residues. The CDR3 reads CASSSLGTGGNYGYTF. DNA for the CDR3: TGTGCCAGCTCATCACTGGGGACAGGGGGCAACTATGGCTACACCTTC.

This chain joins TRBV5-1 and TRBJ1-6, with 8 positions matching TRBD1. The V gene end was trimmed by 4 bases and the J gene end by 7 bases; junction bases not matched to a gene: 7. The CDR3 extends over 15 amino acids. CDR1 is SGHRS, CDR2 YFSETQ, per germline. The CDR3 coding sequence is TGCGCCAGCAGCCTCAGACAGGGGCGAAATTCACCCCTCCACTTT. This sequence encodes CASSLRQGRNSPLHF. Based on the CDR3 plus reference TRBV5-1 and TRBJ1-6, the full variable domain is KAGVTQTPRYLIKTRGQQVTLSCSPISGHRSVSWYQQTPGQGLQFLFEYFSETQRNKGNFPGRFSGRQFSNSRSEMNVSTLELGDSALYLCASSLRQGRNSPLHFGNGTRLTVT.

This clone was seen ten or more times. The chain carries TRBV7-9 and TRBJ1-3; D ambiguous. V was clipped by 2 bases and J by 0 bases, with 8 bases between them. The germline V gene encodes CDR1 SEHNR and CDR2 FQNEAQ (reference sequence). This CDR3 is built from 15 residues. The CDR3 here is CASSLNLRSGNTIYF. The CDR3 nucleotides are TGTGCCAGCAGCTTAAACCTGCGCTCTGGAAACACCATATATTTT. Supplemented by reference TRBV7-9 and TRBJ1-3, the full variable domain reads DTGVSQNPRHKITKRGQNVTFRCDPISEHNRLYWYRQTLGQGPEFLTYFQNEAQLEKSRLLSDRFSAERPKGSFSTLEIQRTEQGDSAMYLCASSLNLRSGNTIYFGEGSWLTVV.

V gene TRBV5-6 combines with J gene TRBJ2-5; 7 positions match TRBD2. Germline CDR1 SGHDT, CDR2 YYEEEE. This CDR3 spans 13 amino acids. The V and J ends lost 5 bases and 7 bases, in that order; junction bases with no gene match: 8. The CDR3 nucleotides are TGTGCCAGCAGTGATACTCCGGGGGGGACCCAGTACTTC. Residues: CASSDTPGGTQYF.

This chain links TRBV19 with TRBJ1-1, with D possibly matching TRBD1 (5 bases). Germline V gives CDR1 LNHDA, CDR2 SQIVND (reference sequence). Trimming left V 3 bases short and J 4 bases short, with 15 bases between. The CDR3 length is 15 residues. The CDR3 DNA reads as TGTGCCAGTAGTATCCGCCCAGGGTTGGGCACTGAAGCTTTCTTT. Its protein is CASSIRPGLGTEAFF.

This clone was observed once. This sequence joins TRBV11-2 and TRBJ2-7, with 7 bases aligning to TRBD1. The CDR3 covers 16 residues. Germline trimming cut 4 bases from V and 9 bases from J; bases unmatched to any gene: 18. Germline V lookup: CDR1 SGHAT, CDR2 FQNNGV. In nucleotides, the CDR3 is TGTGCCAGCAGCTCCACAGACAGGGAAATTAGCACCGGGCAGTACTTC. It translates to CASSSTDREISTGQYF.

The chain combines TRBV11-2 with TRBJ1-1; D gene uncertain. The CDR3 consists of 15 residues. The germline V and J ends were trimmed by 4 bases and 6 bases, with 18 bases remaining between them. Per germline, CDR1 SGHAT and CDR2 FQNNGV. This CDR3 reads CASSSLELGTPEAFF. In DNA, the CDR3 is TGTGCCAGCAGCTCCCTGGAGCTTGGAACCCCTGAAGCTTTCTTT.

The gene calls are TRBV14 and TRBJ1-2; no clear D. CDR3 length equals 13 residues. Per the germline V gene, CDR1 is SGHDN and CDR2 is FVKESK. V dropped 4 bases and J dropped 8 bases, with 14 bases sitting between them. The chain's CDR3 is CASSPSPGLGYTF. CDR3 in DNA: TGTGCCAGCAGCCCTTCCCCCGGACTCGGCTACACCTTC.

The chain recombines TRBV2 with TRBJ2-7; tentatively, D is TRBD1 (6 bases). CDR3 size: 13 residues. The ends were cut back, 4 bases at V and 6 bases at J, with 13 bases in the middle. Germline V lookup: CDR1 SNHLY, CDR2 FYNNEI. CDR3 bases: TGTGCCAGCAGTGTACTACAGGGTTCCGAGCAGTACGTC. It is translated as CASSVLQGSEQYV.

CDR3 region: CSDDEPGGNYGYTF. The CDR3 DNA sequence: TGCAGCGACGACGAACCCGGGGGGAACTATGGCTACACCTTC. The gene calls are TRBV29-1 and TRBJ1-2, with a tentative D call TRBD1 (5 bases). Deletions cut 7 bases from V and 2 bases from J, with 17 bases between. This CDR3 contains 14 residues. In germline, CDR1 is SQVTM, CDR2 ANQGSEA.

A remark on this clone: The junction differs from germline at one of its ends, possibly a read error. The chain is built from TRBV4-2 and TRBJ1-2; D possibly corresponds to TRBD1 (5 bases). Germline assignment: CDR1 LGHNA and CDR2 YNFKEQ. The CDR3 contains 21 residues. Written as DNA, the CDR3 is TGTGCCAGCAGCGAAGAAGACAGATATAGATGGAATAGAGTTCTTTTCTATGGCTACACCTTC. This encodes CASSEEDRYRWNRVLFYGYTF.

The chain employs TRBV28 and TRBJ1-3; TRBD1 is a possible D gene (6 bases). V lost 2 bases and J lost 0, with 11 bases in between. The CDR3 has 16 amino acids. Per the germline V gene, CDR1 is MDHEN and CDR2 is SYDVKM. The CDR3 region is CASSLTGWTSGNTIYF. Here the CDR3 DNA reads TGTGCCAGCAGTTTAACAGGGTGGACCTCTGGAAACACCATATATTTT.

V gene TRBV29-1 combines with J gene TRBJ2-7; 9 bases agree with TRBD2. Germline V lookup: CDR1 SQVTM, CDR2 ANQGSEA. This CDR3 spans 14 amino acids. The V gene end was trimmed by 0 bases and the J gene end by 3 bases; junction bases not matched to a gene: 3. This CDR3 reads CSVEDWREGYEQYF. CDR3 nucleotides: TGCAGCGTTGAAGATTGGCGGGAGGGCTACGAGCAGTACTTC.

This chain joins TRBV30 and TRBJ1-4, with a possible D match to TRBD1 (5 bases). The germline V gene encodes CDR1 GTSNPN and CDR2 SVGIG (reference sequence). This CDR3 comprises 16 residues. Trimming cost V 2 bases and J 1 base, with 14 bases left between them. The CDR3 DNA sequence: TGTGCCTGGAGTATCTCCCATACAGGAACTAATGAAAAACTGTTTTTT. Protein sequence: CAWSISHTGTNEKLFF.

The chain recombines TRBV7-8 with TRBJ1-4; TRBD1 aligns across 7 bases. V was clipped by 0 bases and J by 3 bases; unmatched bases: 10. CDR1 is SGHVS and CDR2 is FQNEAQ in the germline V gene. CDR3 length equals 18 residues. CDR3 in DNA: TGTGCCAGCAGCTTAGCCCTAACAGGGGATGGAGCTAATGAAAAACTGTTTTTT. Its translation: CASSLALTGDGANEKLFF.

This clone was found a few times. The J gene is TRBJ1-2, the V gene TRBV18; D is unclear. The germline CDR1 and CDR2 sequences are KGHSH and LQKENI. Trimming took 3 bases from V and 1 from J, leaving 12 bases between them. The CDR3 has 15 residues. The CDR3 protein is CASSPEAVVNYGYTF. CDR3 DNA sequence: TGTGCCAGCTCACCTGAGGCAGTAGTTAACTATGGCTACACCTTC.

This chain links TRBV3-1 (or the pseudogene TRBV3-2) with TRBJ2-1; TRBD2 aligns across 7 bases. In germline, CDR1 is LGHDT, CDR2 YNNKEL (reference sequence). CDR3 size: 17 residues. J lost 7 bases, V lost 0 bases, and 12 bases had no gene match. The CDR3 sequence is CASSQEFREGPWNEQFF. CDR3 coding DNA: TGTGCCAGCAGCCAAGAGTTCAGGGAGGGCCCTTGGAATGAGCAGTTCTTC.

The V call is TRBV6-9, the J call TRBJ1-5, with D unresolved. The CDR3 sequence is 15 residues long. V dropped 2 bases and J dropped 3 bases, with 11 bases sitting between them. Germline V gives CDR1 MNHGY, CDR2 SVAAGI. This CDR3 reads CASSYATTYNQPQHF. The CDR3 DNA is TGTGCCAGCAGTTATGCTACCACGTACAATCAGCCCCAGCATTTT.

The CDR3 nucleotides read TGTGCCACCAGCAGAGAGGCGGGTAATCAGCCCCAGCATTTT. Its protein is CATSREAGNQPQHF. The V gene is TRBV15, the J gene TRBJ1-5, with D unresolved. V gave up 0 bases and J gave up 4 bases, with 7 bases separating them. The CDR3 loop spans 14 amino acids. Germline assignment: CDR1 LNHNV and CDR2 YYDKDF (reference sequence).

This chain joins TRBV5-1 and TRBJ1-2; perhaps TRBD1 as D (5 bases). The CDR3 covers 13 residues. V lost 7 bases and J lost 8, with 18 bases in between. Germline V gene lookup returns CDR1 SGHRS and CDR2 YFSETQ. As DNA, the CDR3 is TGCGCCAGCCGGAAGGAGGGGCCGAGCGGCTACACCTTC. Its translation is CASRKEGPSGYTF. The whole variable domain, remainder taken from reference TRBV5-1 and TRBJ1-2, is KAGVTQTPRYLIKTRGQQVTLSCSPISGHRSVSWYQQTPGQGLQFLFEYFSETQRNKGNFPGRFSGRQFSNSRSEMNVSTLELGDSALYLCASRKEGPSGYTFGSGTRLTVV.

The J gene is TRBJ1-4, the V gene TRBV18, with no clear D. Trimming cost V 6 bases and J 6 bases, with 11 bases left between them. Germline CDR1 and CDR2: KGHSH and LQKENI. The CDR3 contains 13 residues. The CDR3 spells CASSQADYEKLFF. Written as DNA, the CDR3 is TGTGCCAGCTCCCAAGCTGACTATGAAAAACTGTTTTTT. Filled out from reference TRBV18 and TRBJ1-4, the complete variable domain reads NAGVMQNPRHLVRRRGQEARLRCSPMKGHSHVYWYRQLPEEGLKFMVYLQKENIIDESGMPKERFSAEFPKEGPSILRIQQVVRGDSAAYFCASSQADYEKLFFGSGTQLSVL.

V usage is TRBV12-5 and J usage is TRBJ1-2; D gene ambiguous. CDR3 length: 11 amino acids. V lost 3 bases to trimming and J lost 8 bases, with 7 bases between them. From germline, CDR1 is LGHNT and CDR2 FRNRAP. CDR3 sequence: CASGFVSGYTF. For the CDR3, the DNA is TGTGCTAGTGGTTTTGTGAGCGGCTACACCTTC.

The rearrangement uses TRBV4-2 and TRBJ2-7, with 7 nucleotides matching TRBD2. Looked up from germline, CDR1 is LGHNA and CDR2 is YNFKEQ. The CDR3 is made up of 17 amino acids. Unmatched junction bases numbered 8, after V lost 0 bases and J lost 0 bases. The CDR3 is CASSQDISSSGSYEQYF. For the CDR3, the DNA is TGTGCCAGCAGCCAAGATATTTCGTCTAGCGGCTCCTACGAGCAGTACTTC.